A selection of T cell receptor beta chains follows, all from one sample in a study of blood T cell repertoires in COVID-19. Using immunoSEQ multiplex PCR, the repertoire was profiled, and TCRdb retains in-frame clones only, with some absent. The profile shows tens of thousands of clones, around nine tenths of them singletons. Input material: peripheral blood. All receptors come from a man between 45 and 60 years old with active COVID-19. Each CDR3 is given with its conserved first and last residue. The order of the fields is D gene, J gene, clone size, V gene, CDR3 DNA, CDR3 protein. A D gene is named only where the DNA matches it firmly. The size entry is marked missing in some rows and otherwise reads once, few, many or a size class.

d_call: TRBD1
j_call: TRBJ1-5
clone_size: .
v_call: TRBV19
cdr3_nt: TGTGCCAGTAGTATACGGTGGGCAGGGGGCGTTTACGGGCAGCCCCAGCATTTT
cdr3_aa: CASSIRWAGGVYGQPQHF

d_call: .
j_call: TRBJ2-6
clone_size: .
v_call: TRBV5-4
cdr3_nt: TGTGCCAGCCGTGAGGCATCTGGGGCCAACGTCCTGACTTTC
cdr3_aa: CASREASGANVLTF

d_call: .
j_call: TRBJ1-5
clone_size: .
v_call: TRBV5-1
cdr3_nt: TGCGCCAGCAGCCCGGAAGGACAGTATAGCAATCAGCCCCAGCATTTT
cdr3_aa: CASSPEGQYSNQPQHF

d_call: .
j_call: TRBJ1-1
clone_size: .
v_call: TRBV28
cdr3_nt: TGTGCCGTCATACGGGGGACGCCGTCTGAAGCTTTCTTT
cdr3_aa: CAVIRGTPSEAFF

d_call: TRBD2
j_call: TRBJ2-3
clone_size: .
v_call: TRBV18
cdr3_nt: TGTGCCAGCTCACCTCGGACTAGCGGGAAGGGCACAGATACGCAGTATTTT
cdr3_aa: CASSPRTSGKGTDTQYF

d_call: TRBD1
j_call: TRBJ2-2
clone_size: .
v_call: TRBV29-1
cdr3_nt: TGCAGCGCCGACAGGGGGGGCGCCGGGGAGCTGTTTTTT
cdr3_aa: CSADRGGAGELFF

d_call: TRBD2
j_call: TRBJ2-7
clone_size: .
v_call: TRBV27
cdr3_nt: TGTGCCAGCAGTCCCTCAACTAGCGGGAGTCGGTACGAGCAGTACTTC
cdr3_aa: CASSPSTSGSRYEQYF

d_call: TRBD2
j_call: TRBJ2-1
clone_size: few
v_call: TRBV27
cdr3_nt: TGTGCCAGCAGCCCACTAGCGGGAGGCTACAATGAGCAGTTCTTC
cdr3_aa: CASSPLAGGYNEQFF

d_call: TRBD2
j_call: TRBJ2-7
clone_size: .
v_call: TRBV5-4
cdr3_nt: TGTGCCAGCAGCAACCAAGTTAGCGGGGGGGCACAGTACTTC
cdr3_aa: CASSNQVSGGAQYF

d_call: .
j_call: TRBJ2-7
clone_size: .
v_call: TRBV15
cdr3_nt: TGTGCCACCAGCAGAGATCGAGGGGCGCAGGGGGAGCAGTACTTC
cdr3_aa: CATSRDRGAQGEQYF

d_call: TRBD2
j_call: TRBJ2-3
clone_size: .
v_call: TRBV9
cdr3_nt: TGTGCCAGCAGCGTAGGGACTAGCGGCACAGATACGCAGTATTTT
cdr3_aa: CASSVGTSGTDTQYF

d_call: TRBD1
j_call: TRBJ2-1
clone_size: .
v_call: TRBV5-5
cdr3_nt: TGTGCCAGCAGCTTCGGGGGACAGGGATACAATGAGCAGTTCTTC
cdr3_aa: CASSFGGQGYNEQFF

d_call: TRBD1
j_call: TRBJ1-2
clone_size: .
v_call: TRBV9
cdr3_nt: TGTGCCAGCAGCGTAGATCAGGGGGGATCCTATGGCTACACCTTC
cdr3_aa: CASSVDQGGSYGYTF

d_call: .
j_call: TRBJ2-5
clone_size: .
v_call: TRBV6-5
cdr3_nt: TGTGCCAGCAGCCTCGGCCCTAGAGGTGTGGAGACCCAGTACTTC
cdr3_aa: CASSLGPRGVETQYF

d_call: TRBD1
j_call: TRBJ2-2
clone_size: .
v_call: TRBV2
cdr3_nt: TGTGCCAGCAGCCGGGACAGAATTAGCACCGGGGAGCTGTTTTTT
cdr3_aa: CASSRDRISTGELFF

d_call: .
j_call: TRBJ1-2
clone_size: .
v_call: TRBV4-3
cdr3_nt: TGCGCCAGCAGCCAAGATGCGGAAGCTAACTATGGCTACACCTTC
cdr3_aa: CASSQDAEANYGYTF

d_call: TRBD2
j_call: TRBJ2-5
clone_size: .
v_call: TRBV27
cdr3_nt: TGTGCCAGCAGTTTCTCCACCCCTATCCATAGCGGGGGGGCGTCCGGGACCCAGTACTTC
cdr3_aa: CASSFSTPIHSGGASGTQYF

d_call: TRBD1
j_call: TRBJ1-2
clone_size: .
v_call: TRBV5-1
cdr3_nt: TGCGCCAGCAGCGAGAGGACAGGGAGTGATGGCTACACCTTC
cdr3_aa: CASSERTGSDGYTF

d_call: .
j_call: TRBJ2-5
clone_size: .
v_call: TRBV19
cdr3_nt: TGTGCCAGTACACAGCAAGGGGACTTACAAGAGACCCAGTACTTC
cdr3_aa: CASTQQGDLQETQYF

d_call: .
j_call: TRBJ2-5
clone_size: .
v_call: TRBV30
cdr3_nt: TGTGCCTGGAGAGAGTTTTCGGAGACCCAGTACTTC
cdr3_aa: CAWREFSETQYF

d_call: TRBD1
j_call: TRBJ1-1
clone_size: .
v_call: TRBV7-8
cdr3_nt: TGTGCCAGCAGCTTAAGTGTACAGGGGATTACTGAAGCTTTCTTT
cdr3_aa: CASSLSVQGITEAFF

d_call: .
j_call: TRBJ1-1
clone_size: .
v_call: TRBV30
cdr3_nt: TGTGCCTGGAGCCGAGGGGTTACAGGGATCGAAGCTTTCTTT
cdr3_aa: CAWSRGVTGIEAFF

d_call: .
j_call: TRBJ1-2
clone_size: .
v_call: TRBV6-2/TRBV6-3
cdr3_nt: TGTGCCAGCAGTTACGACACGGTGCCGAACTATGGCTACACCTTC
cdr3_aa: CASSYDTVPNYGYTF

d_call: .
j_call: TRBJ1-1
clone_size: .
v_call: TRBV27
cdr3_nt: TGTGCCAGCAGTTTGGGGGACTCCGAAGCTTTCTTT
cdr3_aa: CASSLGDSEAFF

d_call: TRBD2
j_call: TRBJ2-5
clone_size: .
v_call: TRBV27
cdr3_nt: TGTGCCAGCAGGCCTCCTAGCGGGAGTTTAAAGACCCAGTACTTC
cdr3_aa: CASRPPSGSLKTQYF

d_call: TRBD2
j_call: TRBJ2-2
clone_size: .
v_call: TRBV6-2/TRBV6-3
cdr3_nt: TGTGCCAGCAGTCTTAGCGGGAACGGCGGGGAGCTGTTTTTT
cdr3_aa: CASSLSGNGGELFF

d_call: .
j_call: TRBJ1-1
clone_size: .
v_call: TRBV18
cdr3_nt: TGTGCCAGCTCATGGGGGGAAAACACTGAAGCTTTCTTT
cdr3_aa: CASSWGENTEAFF